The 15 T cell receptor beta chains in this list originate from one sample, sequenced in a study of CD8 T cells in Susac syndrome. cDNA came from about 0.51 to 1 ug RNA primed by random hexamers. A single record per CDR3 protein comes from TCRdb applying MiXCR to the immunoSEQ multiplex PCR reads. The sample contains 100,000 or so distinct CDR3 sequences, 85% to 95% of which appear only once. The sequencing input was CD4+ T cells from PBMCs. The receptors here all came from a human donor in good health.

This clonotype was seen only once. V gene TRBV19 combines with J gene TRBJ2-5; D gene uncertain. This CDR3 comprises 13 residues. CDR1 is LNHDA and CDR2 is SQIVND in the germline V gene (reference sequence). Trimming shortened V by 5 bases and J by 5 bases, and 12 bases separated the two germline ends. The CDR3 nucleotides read TGTGCCAGTAGTGTCAGCCAGTCGGAGACCCAGTACTTC. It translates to CASSVSQSETQYF.

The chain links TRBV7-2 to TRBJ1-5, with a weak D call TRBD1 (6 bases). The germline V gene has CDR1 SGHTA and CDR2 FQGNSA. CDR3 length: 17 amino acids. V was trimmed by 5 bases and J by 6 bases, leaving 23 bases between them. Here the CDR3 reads CASSPKSGGGRSQPQHF. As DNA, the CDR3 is TGTGCCAGCAGCCCCAAATCCGGTGGGGGCAGGAGTCAGCCCCAGCATTTT.

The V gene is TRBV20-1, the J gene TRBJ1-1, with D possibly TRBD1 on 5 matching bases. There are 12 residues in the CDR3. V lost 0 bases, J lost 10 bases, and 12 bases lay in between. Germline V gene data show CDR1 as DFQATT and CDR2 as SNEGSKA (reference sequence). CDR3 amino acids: CSARDWGPVAFF. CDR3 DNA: TGCAGTGCTAGAGATTGGGGCCCCGTAGCTTTCTTT.

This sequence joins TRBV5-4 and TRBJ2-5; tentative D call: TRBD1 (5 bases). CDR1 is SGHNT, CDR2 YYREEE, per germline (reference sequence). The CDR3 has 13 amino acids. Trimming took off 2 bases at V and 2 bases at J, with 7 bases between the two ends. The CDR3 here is CASSFRQQETQYF. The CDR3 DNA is TGTGCCAGCAGCTTCCGACAGCAAGAGACCCAGTACTTC.

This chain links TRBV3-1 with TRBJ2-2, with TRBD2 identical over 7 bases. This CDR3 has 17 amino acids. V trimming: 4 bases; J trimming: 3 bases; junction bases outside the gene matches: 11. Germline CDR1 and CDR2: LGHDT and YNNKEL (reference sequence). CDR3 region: CASSRWDAGEYTGELFF. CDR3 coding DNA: TGTGCCAGCAGCCGTTGGGACGCGGGGGAATACACCGGGGAGCTGTTTTTT.

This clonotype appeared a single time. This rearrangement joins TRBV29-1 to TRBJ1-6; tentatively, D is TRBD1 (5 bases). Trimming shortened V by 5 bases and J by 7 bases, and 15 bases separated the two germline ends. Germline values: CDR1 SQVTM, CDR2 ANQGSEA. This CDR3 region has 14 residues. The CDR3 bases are TGCAGCGTTCAAGCGGGACTGGTGAATTCACCCCTCCACTTT. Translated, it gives CSVQAGLVNSPLHF.

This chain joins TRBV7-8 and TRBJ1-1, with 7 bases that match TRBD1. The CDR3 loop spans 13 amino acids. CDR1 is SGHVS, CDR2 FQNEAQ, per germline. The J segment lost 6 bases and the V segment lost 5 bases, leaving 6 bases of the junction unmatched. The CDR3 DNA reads TGTGCCAGCAGCCCTACAGGGGCCGCTGAAGCTTTCTTT. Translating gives CASSPTGAAEAFF.

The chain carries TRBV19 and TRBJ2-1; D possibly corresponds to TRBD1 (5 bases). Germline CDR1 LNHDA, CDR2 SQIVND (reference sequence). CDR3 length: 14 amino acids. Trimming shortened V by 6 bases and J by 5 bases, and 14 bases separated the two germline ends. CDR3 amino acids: CASSAPAGHNEQFF. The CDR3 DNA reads TGTGCCAGTAGCGCACCGGCAGGGCACAATGAGCAGTTCTTC.

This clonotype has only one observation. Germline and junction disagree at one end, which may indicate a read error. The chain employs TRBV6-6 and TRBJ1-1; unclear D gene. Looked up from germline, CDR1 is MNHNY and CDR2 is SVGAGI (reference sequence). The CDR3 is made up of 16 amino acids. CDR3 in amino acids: CASSPLSRFRNTAAFF. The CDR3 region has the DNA TGTGCCAGCAGCCCTCTAAGCAGATTCCGGAACACTGCAGCTTTCTTT.

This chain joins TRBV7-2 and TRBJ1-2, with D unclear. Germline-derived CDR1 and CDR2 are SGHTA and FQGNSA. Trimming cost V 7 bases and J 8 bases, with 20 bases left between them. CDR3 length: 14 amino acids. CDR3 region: CASTPGSGPNGYTF. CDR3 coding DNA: TGTGCCAGCACCCCAGGATCCGGTCCAAACGGCTACACCTTC. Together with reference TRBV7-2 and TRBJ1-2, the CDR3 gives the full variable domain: GAGVSQSPSNKVTEKGKDVELRCDPISGHTALYWYRQSLGQGLEFLIYFQGNSAPDKSGLPSDRFSAERTGGSVSTLTIQRTQQEDSAVYLCASTPGSGPNGYTFGSGTRLTVV.

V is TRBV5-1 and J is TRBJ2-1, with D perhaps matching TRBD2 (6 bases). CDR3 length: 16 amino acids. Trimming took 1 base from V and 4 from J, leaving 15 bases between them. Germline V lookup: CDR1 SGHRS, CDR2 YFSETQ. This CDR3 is CASSLPAMSGYNEQFF. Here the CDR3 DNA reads TGCGCCAGCAGCTTGCCAGCGATGAGCGGGTACAATGAGCAGTTCTTC.

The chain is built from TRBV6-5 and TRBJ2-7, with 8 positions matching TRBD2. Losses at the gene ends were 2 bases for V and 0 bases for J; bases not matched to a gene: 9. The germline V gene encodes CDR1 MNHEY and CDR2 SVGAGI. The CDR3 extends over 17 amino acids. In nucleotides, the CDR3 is TGTGCCAGCAGTTACGCGATGATGGGACTAGGCTCCTACGAGCAGTACTTC. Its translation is CASSYAMMGLGSYEQYF.

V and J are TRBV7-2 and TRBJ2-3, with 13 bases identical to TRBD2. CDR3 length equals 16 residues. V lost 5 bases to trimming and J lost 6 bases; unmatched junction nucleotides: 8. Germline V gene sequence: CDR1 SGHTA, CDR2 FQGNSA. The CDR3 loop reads CASSGRGLAGRDTQYF. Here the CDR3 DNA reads TGTGCCAGCAGCGGCCGGGGACTAGCGGGGCGGGATACGCAGTATTTT.

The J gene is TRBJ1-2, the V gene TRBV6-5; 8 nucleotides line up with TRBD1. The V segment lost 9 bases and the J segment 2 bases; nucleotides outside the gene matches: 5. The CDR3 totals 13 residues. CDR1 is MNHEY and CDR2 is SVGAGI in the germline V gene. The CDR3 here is CASRTGPNYGYTF. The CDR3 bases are TGTGCCAGTAGGACAGGGCCGAACTATGGCTACACCTTC.

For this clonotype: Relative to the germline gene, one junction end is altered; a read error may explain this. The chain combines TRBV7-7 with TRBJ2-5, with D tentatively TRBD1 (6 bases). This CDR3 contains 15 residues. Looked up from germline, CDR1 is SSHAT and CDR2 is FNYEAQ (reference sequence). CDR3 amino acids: CASSPTGSVQETQYF. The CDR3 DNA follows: TGTGCTAGCAGCCCTACAGGGTCTGTCCAAGAGACCCAGTACTTC.